The T cell receptor beta chain under discussion was sequenced for a study of regulatory dendritic cells for organ transplantation. The CDR3 is 12 amino acids. Germline V gene lookup returns CDR1 WNHNN and CDR2 SYGVQD (reference sequence). Trimming took 6 bases from V and 12 from J; bases not matched to a gene: 5. This clone has only a few counts. The antigen remains unidentified. Allogeneic regulatory or mature dendritic cells were co-cultured for approximately 5 days with CFSE-labeled sorted T cells at 1:10. Memory T cells were CD45RO+, naive were CD45RA+, sorted by FACS. The table came from immunoSEQ multiplex PCR; TCRdb's copy has only in-frame clones and leaves some out. Among 9,500 to 15,000 clones listed, around three fifths were seen once.

The sample comprised naive CD8+ T cells from blood cultured with dendritic cells. Subset reported: CD45RA+ naive T cells. This receptor was obtained from a human donor in good health. The chain combines TRBV10-1 with TRBJ2-4, with TRBD1 identical over 10 bases. The CDR3 is CASRGTGATQYF. The CDR3 bases are TGCGCCAGCAGGGGGACAGGGGCTACTCAGTACTTC.